Listed here are 10 T cell receptor beta chains from one sample, sequenced in a study of beta chain features in type 1 diabetes. General study points: Within each of all four CD4+ subsets, Type 1 diabetes patients had TCRB CDR3s that were moderately but significantly shorter.

These receptors' targets are unknown. Every isolated RNA sample was fully reverse transcribed, so sequencing captured expressed TCRB transcripts. The table came from immunoSEQ multiplex PCR; TCRdb's copy has only in-frame clones and leaves some out. The top ten hold 0.08% to 0.09% of the sample, which has about 160,000 clones, roughly 60% seen once. Sequencing was done on a sample of naive CD4+ T cells from blood. The receptors stem from a man aged 25 to 40 with type 1 diabetes.

The gene calls are TRBV29-1 and TRBJ2-5, with D tentatively TRBD2 (5 bases). The CDR3 has 13 residues. Germline values: CDR1 SQVTM, CDR2 ANQGSEA. Trimming removed 7 bases from V and 4 bases from J, with 16 bases in between. CDR3: CSAENAGLETQYF. In DNA form, the CDR3 reads TGCAGCGCGGAGAATGCGGGCTTAGAGACCCAGTACTTC.

This chain uses TRBV7-2 with TRBJ2-5; D is unclear. The germline CDR1 and CDR2 sequences are SGHTA and FQGNSA. The CDR3 is 13 amino acids. V was clipped by 0 bases and J by 5 bases, with 7 bases between them. The CDR3 sequence: CASSLAWVETQYF. In nucleotides, the CDR3 is TGTGCCAGCAGCTTAGCTTGGGTGGAGACCCAGTACTTC.

V gene TRBV7-8 combines with J gene TRBJ1-6; 7 positions agree with TRBD1. Germline trimming cut 1 base from V and 8 bases from J; bases unmatched to any gene: 2. The CDR3 runs to 14 residues. Germline V lookup: CDR1 SGHVS, CDR2 FQNEAQ. Here the CDR3 reads CASSLDRGHSPLHF. CDR3 DNA sequence: TGTGCCAGCAGCTTAGACAGGGGCCATTCACCCCTCCACTTT.

The rearrangement links TRBV25-1 to TRBJ2-3, with 8 bases lining up with TRBD1. This CDR3 is built from 16 residues. V shed 4 bases and J 2 bases; nucleotides not matched to a gene: 8. The germline V gene has CDR1 MGHDK and CDR2 SYGVNS. This CDR3 is CASSGGQALVTDTQYF. In nucleotides, the CDR3 is TGTGCCAGCAGTGGGGGACAGGCCTTGGTCACAGATACGCAGTATTTT.

This clone has a handful of counts. V gene TRBV29-1 combines with J gene TRBJ2-5; possibly TRBD2 for D (6 bases). The CDR3 contains 12 residues. Germline V gene sequence: CDR1 SQVTM, CDR2 ANQGSEA. The V gene lost 4 bases and the J gene lost 5 bases, with 11 bases spanning the gap. The CDR3 nucleotides are TGCAGCGTTGGTGGGGCGGGGGAGACCCAGTACTTC. It codes for CSVGGAGETQYF.

The rearrangement links TRBV9 to TRBJ2-6; no clear D gene. The CDR3 is made up of 14 amino acids. From germline, CDR1 is SGDLS and CDR2 YYNGEE. Trimming removed 4 bases at V and 2 bases at J, with 7 bases between. CDR3 region: CASSSRAGANVLTF. The CDR3 DNA reads as TGTGCCAGCAGCTCCAGAGCTGGGGCCAACGTCCTGACTTTC.

This clone was observed a handful of times. The chain is built from TRBV30 and TRBJ2-1; TRBD1 might be the D (6 bases). V was trimmed by 2 bases and J by 9 bases, leaving 14 bases between them. Germline assignment: CDR1 GTSNPN and CDR2 SVGIG (reference sequence). This CDR3 has 13 residues. The CDR3 DNA reads TGTGCCTGGAGTTCCAGGGGATCCGGTGAGCAGTTCTTC. Protein: CAWSSRGSGEQFF. The whole variable domain, remainder taken from reference TRBV30 and TRBJ2-1, is SQTIHQWPATLVQPVGSPLSLECTVEGTSNPNLYWYRQAAGRGLQLLFYSVGIGQISSEVPQNLSASRPQDRQFILSSKKLLLSDSGFYLCAWSSRGSGEQFFGPGTRLTVL.

This clone was seen more than once but under ten times. V and J are TRBV29-1 and TRBJ1-2; D is unclear. Trimming shortened V by 4 bases and J by 4 bases, and 13 bases separated the two germline ends. Germline lookup yields CDR1 SQVTM and CDR2 ANQGSEA. The CDR3 has 13 residues. The CDR3 DNA is TGCAGCGTTGCCGACTCACCCGCCTATGGCTACACCTTC. Residues: CSVADSPAYGYTF.

The gene calls are TRBV7-2 and TRBJ1-6; D is uncertain. Trimming left V 3 bases short and J 8 bases short, with 5 bases between. The CDR3 contains 12 residues. Germline CDR1 is SGHTA and CDR2 is FQGNSA. CDR3 DNA sequence: TGTGCCAGCAGCTTTCGGGATTCACCCCTCCACTTT. Translated, it gives CASSFRDSPLHF.

A remark on this clone: Other nucleotide sequences from this sample produce the same CDR3. The chain employs TRBV30 and TRBJ2-7; D is perhaps TRBD2 (5 bases). The CDR3 length is 11 residues. Germline lookup yields CDR1 GTSNPN and CDR2 SVGIG (reference sequence). The germline V and J ends were trimmed by 2 bases and 3 bases, with 5 bases remaining between them. The CDR3 protein is CAWSRGYEQYF. CDR3 DNA sequence: TGTGCCTGGAGTCGGGGCTACGAGCAGTACTTC.